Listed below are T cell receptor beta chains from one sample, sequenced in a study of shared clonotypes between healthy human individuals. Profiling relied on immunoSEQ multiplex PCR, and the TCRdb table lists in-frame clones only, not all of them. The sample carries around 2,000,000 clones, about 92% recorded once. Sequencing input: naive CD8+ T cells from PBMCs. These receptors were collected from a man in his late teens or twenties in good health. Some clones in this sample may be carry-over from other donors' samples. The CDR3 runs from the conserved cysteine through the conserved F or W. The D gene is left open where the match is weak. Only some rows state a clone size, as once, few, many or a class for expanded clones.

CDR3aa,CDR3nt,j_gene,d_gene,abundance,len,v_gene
CASSKGGSGRVVGDTQYF,TGTGCCAGCAGCAAAGGAGGTAGCGGGAGGGTTGTGGGAGATACGCAGTATTTT,TRBJ2-3,.,.,18,TRBV21-1
CASSGQGETQYF,TGTGCCAGCAGTGGGCAGGGTGAGACCCAGTACTTC,TRBJ2-5,.,.,12,TRBV6-1
CASSQNNLGGYEQYF,TGCGCCAGCAGCCAAAACAACCTTGGGGGCTACGAGCAGTACTTC,TRBJ2-7,.,.,15,TRBV4-1
CASSLEPSSYNEQFF,TGTGCCAGCAGCTTAGAGCCGAGCTCCTACAATGAGCAGTTCTTC,TRBJ2-1,.,.,15,TRBV11-3
CASSSLRSSYNEQFF,TGTGCCAGCAGCTCACTGAGGAGCTCCTACAATGAGCAGTTCTTC,TRBJ2-1,.,.,15,TRBV7-6
CASSSRETGARETQYF,TGTGCCAGCAGCTCCCGGGAAACGGGGGCTCGGGAGACCCAGTACTTC,TRBJ2-5,.,.,16,TRBV13
CASSLGQGTSYEQYF,TGTGCCAGTAGTCTGGGACAGGGGACCTCCTACGAGCAGTACTTC,TRBJ2-7,TRBD1,.,15,TRBV19
CASAGTGRQPQHF,TGTGCCTCAGCCGGGACAGGGCGCCAGCCCCAGCATTTT,TRBJ1-5,TRBD1,.,13,TRBV30
CASSQEAGQGSYEQYF,TGCGCCAGCAGCCAAGAAGCAGGTCAAGGGTCCTACGAGCAGTACTTC,TRBJ2-7,.,.,16,TRBV4-1
CAWRYGGNTGELFF,TGTGCCTGGAGATACGGGGGGAACACCGGGGAGCTGTTTTTT,TRBJ2-2,.,.,14,TRBV30
CASSWGQMNTEAFF,TGTGCCAGCAGTTGGGGACAGATGAACACTGAAGCTTTCTTT,TRBJ1-1,TRBD1,.,14,TRBV27
CASSQDYSGRAIYEQYF,TGCGCCAGCAGCCAGGACTATAGCGGGAGGGCCATATACGAGCAGTACTTC,TRBJ2-7,TRBD2,once,17,TRBV4-3
CASSVEVGTGHGELFF,TGTGCCAGCAGCGTAGAGGTAGGGACAGGTCACGGGGAGCTGTTTTTT,TRBJ2-2,TRBD1,few,16,TRBV9